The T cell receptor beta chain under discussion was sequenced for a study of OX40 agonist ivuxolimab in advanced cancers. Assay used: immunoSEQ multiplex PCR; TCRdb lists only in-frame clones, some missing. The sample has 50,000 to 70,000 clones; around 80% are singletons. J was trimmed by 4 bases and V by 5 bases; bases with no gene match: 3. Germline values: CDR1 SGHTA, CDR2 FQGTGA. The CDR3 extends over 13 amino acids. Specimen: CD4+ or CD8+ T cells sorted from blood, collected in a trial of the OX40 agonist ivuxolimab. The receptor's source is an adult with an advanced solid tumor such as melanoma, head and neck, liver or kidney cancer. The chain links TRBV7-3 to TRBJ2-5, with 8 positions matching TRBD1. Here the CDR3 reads CASSHGTGETQYF. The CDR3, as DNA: TGTGCCAGCAGCCACGGGACAGGAGAGACCCAGTACTTC.